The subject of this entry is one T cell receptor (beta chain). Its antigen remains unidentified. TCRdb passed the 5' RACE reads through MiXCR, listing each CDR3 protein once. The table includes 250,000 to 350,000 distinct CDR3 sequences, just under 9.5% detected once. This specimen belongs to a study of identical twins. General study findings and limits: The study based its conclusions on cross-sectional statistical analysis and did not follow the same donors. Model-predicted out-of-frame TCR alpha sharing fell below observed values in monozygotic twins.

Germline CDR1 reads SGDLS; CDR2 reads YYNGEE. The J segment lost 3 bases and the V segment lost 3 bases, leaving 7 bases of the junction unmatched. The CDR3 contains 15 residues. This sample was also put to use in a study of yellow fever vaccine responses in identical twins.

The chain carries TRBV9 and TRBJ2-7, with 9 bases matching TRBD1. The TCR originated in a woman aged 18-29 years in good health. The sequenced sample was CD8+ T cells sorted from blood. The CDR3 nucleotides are TGTGCCAGCAGCGCCGGAACAGGGGGCCTCTACGAGCAGTACTTC. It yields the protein CASSAGTGGLYEQYF.